What follows is one T cell receptor beta chain and its context. The data were produced by immunoSEQ multiplex PCR, yet TCRdb's version contains in-frame clones alone and is incomplete. Here the sample spans approximately 150,000 clones, 90% being singletons. This record belongs to a study of T cell responses to AZD1222 COVID-19 vaccine. Germline CDR1 is LNHDA and CDR2 is SQIVND (reference sequence). V was pared by 5 bases and J by 5 bases, with 6 bases of the junction left unmatched. The CDR3 length is 15 residues. This sequence originates from an adult who received the AZD1222 COVID-19 vaccine. The gene calls are TRBV19 and TRBJ1-6; 7 bases fit TRBD1. The specimen was peripheral blood, collected 28 days after the second AZD1222 dose. The CDR3 spells CASSLYRGHNSPLHF. The DNA for the CDR3 is TGTGCCAGTAGTCTCTACAGGGGACATAATTCACCCCTCCACTTT.